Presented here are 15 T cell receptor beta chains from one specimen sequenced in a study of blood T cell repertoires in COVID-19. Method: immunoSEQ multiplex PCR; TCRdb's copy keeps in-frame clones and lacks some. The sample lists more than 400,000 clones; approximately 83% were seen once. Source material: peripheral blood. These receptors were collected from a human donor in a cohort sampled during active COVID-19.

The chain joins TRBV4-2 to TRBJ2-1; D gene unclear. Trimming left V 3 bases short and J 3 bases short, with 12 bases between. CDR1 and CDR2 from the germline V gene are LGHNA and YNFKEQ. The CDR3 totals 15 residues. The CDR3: CASSHEQTSYNEQFF. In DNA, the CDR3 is TGTGCCAGCAGCCATGAGCAGACAAGCTACAATGAGCAGTTCTTC.

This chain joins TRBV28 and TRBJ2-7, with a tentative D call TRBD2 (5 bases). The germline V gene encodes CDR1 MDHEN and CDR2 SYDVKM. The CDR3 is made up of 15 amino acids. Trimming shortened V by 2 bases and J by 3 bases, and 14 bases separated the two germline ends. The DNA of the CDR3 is TGTGCCAGCAGTTTACATCCAAGCGGCTACTACGAGCAGTACTTC. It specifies CASSLHPSGYYEQYF.

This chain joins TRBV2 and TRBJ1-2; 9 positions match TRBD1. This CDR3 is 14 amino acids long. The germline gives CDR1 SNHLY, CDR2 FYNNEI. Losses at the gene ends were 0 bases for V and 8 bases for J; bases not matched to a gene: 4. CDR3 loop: CASSEARTGVGYTF. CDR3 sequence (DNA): TGTGCCAGCAGTGAAGCTCGGACAGGGGTCGGCTACACCTTC. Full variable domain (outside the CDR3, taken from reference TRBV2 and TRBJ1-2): EPEVTQTPSHQVTQMGQEVILRCVPISNHLYFYWYRQILGQKVEFLVSFYNNEISEKSEIFDDQFSVERPDGSNFTLKIRSTKLEDSAMYFCASSEARTGVGYTFGSGTRLTVV.

CDR3: CASSPLAGPYEQYF. The CDR3, as DNA: TGTGCCAGCAGCCCACTAGCGGGACCCTACGAGCAGTACTTC. The chain recombines TRBV3-1 (or the pseudogene TRBV3-2) with TRBJ2-7, with 10 bases matching TRBD2. Unmatched junction bases numbered 2, after V lost 4 bases and J lost 2 bases. The CDR3 loop spans 14 amino acids. From germline, CDR1 is LGHDT and CDR2 YNNKEL (reference sequence).

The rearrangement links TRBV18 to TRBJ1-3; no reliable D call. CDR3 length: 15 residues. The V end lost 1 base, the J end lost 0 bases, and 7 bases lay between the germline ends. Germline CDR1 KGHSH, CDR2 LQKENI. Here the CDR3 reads CASSPLAASGNTIYF. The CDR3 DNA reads TGTGCCAGCTCACCACTCGCGGCCTCTGGAAACACCATATATTTT.

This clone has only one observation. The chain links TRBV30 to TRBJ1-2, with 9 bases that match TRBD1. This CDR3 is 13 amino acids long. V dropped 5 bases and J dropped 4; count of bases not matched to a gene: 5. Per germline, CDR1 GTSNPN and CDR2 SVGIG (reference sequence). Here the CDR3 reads CAWGQGILYGYTF. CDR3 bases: TGTGCCTGGGGACAGGGGATACTCTATGGCTACACCTTC.

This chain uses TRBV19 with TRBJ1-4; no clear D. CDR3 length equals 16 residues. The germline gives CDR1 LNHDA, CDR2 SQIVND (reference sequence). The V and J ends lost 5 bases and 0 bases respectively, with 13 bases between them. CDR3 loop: CASSLTGGATNEKLFF. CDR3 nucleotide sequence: TGTGCCAGTAGTCTGACTGGAGGAGCAACTAATGAAAAACTGTTTTTT.

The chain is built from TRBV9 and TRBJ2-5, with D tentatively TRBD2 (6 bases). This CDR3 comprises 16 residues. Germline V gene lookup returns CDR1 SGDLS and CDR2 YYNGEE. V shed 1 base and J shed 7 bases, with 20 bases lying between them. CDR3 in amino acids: CASSVTSGWSTGTQYF. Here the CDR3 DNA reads TGTGCCAGCAGCGTAACCAGCGGGTGGTCCACAGGGACCCAGTACTTC.

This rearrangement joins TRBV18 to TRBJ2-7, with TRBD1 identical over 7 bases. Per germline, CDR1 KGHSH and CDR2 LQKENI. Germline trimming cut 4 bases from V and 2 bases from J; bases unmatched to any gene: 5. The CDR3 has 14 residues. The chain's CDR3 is CASSQTDRTYEQYF. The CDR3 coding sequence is TGTGCCAGCTCACAGACGGACAGGACCTACGAGCAGTACTTC. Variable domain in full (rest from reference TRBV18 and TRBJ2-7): NAGVMQNPRHLVRRRGQEARLRCSPMKGHSHVYWYRQLPEEGLKFMVYLQKENIIDESGMPKERFSAEFPKEGPSILRIQQVVRGDSAAYFCASSQTDRTYEQYFGPGTRLTVT.

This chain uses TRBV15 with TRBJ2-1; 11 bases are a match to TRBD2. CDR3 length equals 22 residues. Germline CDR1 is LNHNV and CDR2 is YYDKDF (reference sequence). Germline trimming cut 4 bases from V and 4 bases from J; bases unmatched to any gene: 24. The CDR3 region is CATSIRTVTSGIFVGAYNEQFF. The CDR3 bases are TGTGCCACCAGCATACGGACGGTGACTAGCGGGATCTTCGTCGGCGCTTACAATGAGCAGTTCTTC.

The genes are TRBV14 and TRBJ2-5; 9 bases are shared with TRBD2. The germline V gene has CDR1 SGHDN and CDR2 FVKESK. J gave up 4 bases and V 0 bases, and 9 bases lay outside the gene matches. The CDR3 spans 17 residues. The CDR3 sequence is CASSQDRAGGPLETQYF. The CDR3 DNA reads TGTGCCAGCAGCCAAGACCGCGCGGGAGGGCCTCTAGAGACCCAGTACTTC.

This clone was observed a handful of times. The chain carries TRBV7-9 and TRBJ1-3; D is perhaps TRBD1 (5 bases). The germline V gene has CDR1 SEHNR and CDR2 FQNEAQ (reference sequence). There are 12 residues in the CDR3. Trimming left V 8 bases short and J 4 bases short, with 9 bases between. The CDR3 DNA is TGTGCCAGCTCAGGGATCGGAAACACCATATATTTT. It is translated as CASSGIGNTIYF.

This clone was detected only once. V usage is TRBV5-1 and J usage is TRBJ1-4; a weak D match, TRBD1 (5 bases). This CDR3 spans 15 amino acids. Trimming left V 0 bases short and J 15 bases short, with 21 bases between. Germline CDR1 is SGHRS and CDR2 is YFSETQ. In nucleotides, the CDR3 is TGCGCCAGCAGCTTGGGCGGGGCCCAGGTTGGGATATTGTTTTTT. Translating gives CASSLGGAQVGILFF.

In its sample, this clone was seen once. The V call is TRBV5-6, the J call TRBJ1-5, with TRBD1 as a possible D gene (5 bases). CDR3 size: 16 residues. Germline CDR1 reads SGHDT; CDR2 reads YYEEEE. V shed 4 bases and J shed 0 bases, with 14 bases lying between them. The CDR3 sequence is CASSQRGDYSNQPQHF. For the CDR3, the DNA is TGTGCCAGCAGCCAACGGGGGGATTATAGCAATCAGCCCCAGCATTTT. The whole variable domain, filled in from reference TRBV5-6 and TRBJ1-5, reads DAGVTQSPTHLIKTRGQQVTLRCSPKSGHDTVSWYQQALGQGPQFIFQYYEEEERQRGNFPDRFSGHQFPNYSSELNVNALLLGDSALYLCASSQRGDYSNQPQHFGDGTRLSIL.

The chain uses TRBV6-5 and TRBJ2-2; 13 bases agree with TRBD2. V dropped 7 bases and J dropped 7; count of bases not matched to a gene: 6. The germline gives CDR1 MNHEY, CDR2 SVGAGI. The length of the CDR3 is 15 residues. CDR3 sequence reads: CASKRLAGGGGELFF. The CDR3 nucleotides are TGTGCCAGCAAGAGACTAGCGGGAGGTGGCGGGGAGCTGTTTTTT.